The rows below give T cell receptor beta chains drawn from one sample of a study of T cells in Graves' hyperthyroidism and ophthalmopathy. TCRdb passed the multiplex PCR reads through MiXCR, listing each CDR3 protein once. The sample lists over 150,000 distinct CDR3 sequences; 17% were seen once. The sample consisted of blood. These receptors came from a woman aged 45-60 years with Graves' hyperthyroidism. CDR3s include the opening cysteine and the closing phenylalanine or tryptophan. A D gene is named only where the DNA matches it firmly. Part of the rows lack a size; the others show once, few, many or a class for expanded clones.

CDR3 protein: CASSSSPGAGDEQFF
CDR3 DNA: TGTGCCAGCAGCTCCTCCCCGGGGGCCGGGGATGAGCAGTTCTTC
clone size: NA
D gene: NA
V gene: TRBV11-3
J gene: TRBJ2-1

CDR3 protein: CASSDSFVTGELFF
CDR3 DNA: TGTGCCAGCAGTGACTCGTTCGTAACCGGGGAGCTGTTTTTT
clone size: few
D gene: NA
V gene: TRBV6-4
J gene: TRBJ2-2

CDR3 protein: CSEVGGAYTEAFF
CDR3 DNA: TGCAGTGAGGTGGGAGGGGCCTACACTGAAGCTTTCTTT
clone size: many
D gene: NA
V gene: TRBV20-1
J gene: TRBJ1-1

CDR3 protein: CASSPLLQGQETQYF
CDR3 DNA: TGTGCCAGCAGCCCCCTTTTGCAGGGGCAAGAGACCCAGTACTTC
clone size: NA
D gene: NA
V gene: TRBV5-4
J gene: TRBJ2-5

CDR3 protein: CASSYSSPLRNSRGEQFF
CDR3 DNA: TGTGCCAGCAGTTACTCCTCGCCCTTGAGGAACAGCCGGGGGGAGCAGTTCTTC
clone size: many
D gene: NA
V gene: TRBV6-6
J gene: TRBJ2-1

CDR3 protein: CASSCGTAEAFF
CDR3 DNA: TGTGCCAGCAGTTGCGGGACAGCTGAAGCTTTCTTT
clone size: NA
D gene: TRBD1
V gene: TRBV6-2/TRBV6-3
J gene: TRBJ1-1

CDR3 protein: CASSLEFGGASYEQYF
CDR3 DNA: TGTGCCAGCAGCTTAGAATTCGGCGGGGCCTCCTACGAGCAGTACTTC
clone size: many
D gene: NA
V gene: TRBV11-2
J gene: TRBJ2-7

CDR3 protein: CSATGLAGATWEQYF
CDR3 DNA: TGCAGTGCTACAGGACTAGCGGGAGCCACGTGGGAGCAGTACTTC
clone size: NA
D gene: TRBD2
V gene: TRBV20-1
J gene: TRBJ2-7

CDR3 protein: CASSSRIAGADTQYF
CDR3 DNA: TGTGCCAGCAGTTCCAGGATAGCGGGAGCAGATACGCAGTATTTT
clone size: NA
D gene: TRBD2
V gene: TRBV28
J gene: TRBJ2-3

CDR3 protein: CASGGADNSYEQYF
CDR3 DNA: TGTGCCAGCGGCGGAGCAGACAACTCCTACGAGCAGTACTTC
clone size: many
D gene: NA
V gene: TRBV6-1
J gene: TRBJ2-7

CDR3 protein: CAISGSRARNEQFF
CDR3 DNA: TGTGCCATCAGTGGTTCTAGAGCGCGGAATGAGCAGTTCTTC
clone size: NA
D gene: NA
V gene: TRBV10-3
J gene: TRBJ2-1

CDR3 protein: CASSVGETQYF
CDR3 DNA: TGTGCCAGCAGTGTGGGAGAGACCCAGTACTTC
clone size: many
D gene: NA
V gene: TRBV12-3/TRBV12-4
J gene: TRBJ2-5

CDR3 protein: CASSEGTGVYGYTF
CDR3 DNA: TGTGCCAGCAGTGAAGGGACAGGTGTCTATGGCTACACCTTC
clone size: many
D gene: TRBD1
V gene: TRBV6-1
J gene: TRBJ1-2

CDR3 protein: CASSQQGGAGTEAFF
CDR3 DNA: TGTGCCAGCAGTCAACAAGGGGGCGCGGGGACTGAAGCTTTCTTT
clone size: NA
D gene: TRBD1
V gene: TRBV12-3/TRBV12-4
J gene: TRBJ1-1

CDR3 protein: CSARDSLPGGILNYGYTF
CDR3 DNA: TGCAGTGCTAGAGATTCCCTTCCTGGGGGAATCCTTAACTATGGCTACACCTTC
clone size: many
D gene: NA
V gene: TRBV20-1
J gene: TRBJ1-2

CDR3 protein: CASSPGTSGRARFGYEQYF
CDR3 DNA: TGCGCCAGCAGCCCCGGGACTAGCGGGAGGGCTCGTTTTGGCTACGAGCAGTACTTC
clone size: NA
D gene: TRBD2
V gene: TRBV5-1
J gene: TRBJ2-7

CDR3 protein: CAIRPYQGASDEQYF
CDR3 DNA: TGTGCCATCAGACCCTATCAGGGGGCATCGGACGAGCAGTACTTC
clone size: many
D gene: TRBD1
V gene: TRBV10-3
J gene: TRBJ2-7

CDR3 protein: CSVRAGSSYEQYF
CDR3 DNA: TGCAGCGTCAGGGCCGGGAGTAGCTACGAGCAGTACTTC
clone size: NA
D gene: NA
V gene: TRBV29-1
J gene: TRBJ2-7

CDR3 protein: CASREGGNNEQFF
CDR3 DNA: TGTGCCAGCAGAGAGGGGGGGAACAATGAGCAGTTCTTC
clone size: many
D gene: NA
V gene: TRBV7-3
J gene: TRBJ2-1

CDR3 protein: CASSQVREDSIYGYTF
CDR3 DNA: TGTGCCAGCAGCCAAGTAAGGGAGGACTCCATCTATGGCTACACCTTC
clone size: NA
D gene: NA
V gene: TRBV3-1
J gene: TRBJ1-2

CDR3 protein: CASKFSTEAFF
CDR3 DNA: TGTGCCAGCAAATTTTCCACTGAAGCTTTCTTT
clone size: NA
D gene: NA
V gene: TRBV25-1
J gene: TRBJ1-1

CDR3 protein: CASSFSLGEAFF
CDR3 DNA: TGTGCCAGCAGTTTTAGTTTAGGTGAAGCTTTCTTT
clone size: many
D gene: NA
V gene: TRBV28
J gene: TRBJ1-1

CDR3 protein: CASSLVGLGSYEQYF
CDR3 DNA: TGTGCCAGCAGCTTAGTAGGACTAGGCTCCTACGAGCAGTACTTC
clone size: many
D gene: TRBD2
V gene: TRBV13
J gene: TRBJ2-7